This TCR beta chain is drawn from a study of blood T cell repertoires in COVID-19. In the study overall: Sample material is recorded as cDNA or gDNA derived from T cells, B-cell-depleted T cells, or PBMCs.

The CDR3 spans 15 residues. Germline V CDR1 and CDR2: MNHEY, SVGEGT. The germline V and J ends were trimmed by 5 bases and 4 bases, with 17 bases remaining between them. As processed by the authors: Cell counts per sample came from amplifying reference gene primers. TCRdb's table, derived via immunoSEQ multiplex PCR, lists solely in-frame clones and lacks some. The V and J calls and clone size are taken from that table; D and trimming were inferred from the DNA. Of approximately 220,000 clones in the sample, 85% were seen once. V and J are TRBV6-2 or TRBV6-3 and TRBJ1-1, with D perhaps TRBD1 (5 bases). This sequence was found in a man aged 45 to 65 who had recovered from COVID-19. Specimen: peripheral blood. CDR3 nucleotide sequence: TGTGCCAGCAGTAACCGGGACTTTAGGGGCACTGAAGCTTTCTTT. Protein sequence: CASSNRDFRGTEAFF.